The 21 T cell receptor beta chains below come from one sample, sequenced in a study of blood T cell repertoires in COVID-19. This table comes from immunoSEQ multiplex PCR, and its TCRdb copy is limited to in-frame clones, with some not included. The sample lists 100,000 to 150,000 clones; approximately 89% were seen once. The sequenced material came from peripheral blood. The receptors stem from a woman between 65 and 79 years old with COVID-19, enrolled during active disease.

This clone was seen only once. V usage is TRBV5-1 and J usage is TRBJ2-5, with D possibly being TRBD1 (5 bases). Germline loops: CDR1 SGHRS, CDR2 YFSETQ. The CDR3 consists of 13 residues. With 5 bases removed from V and 1 base from J, the gap between germline ends came to 9 bases. CDR3 coding DNA: TGCGCCAGCAGTCAGGGCATCCAAGAGACCCAGTACTTC. This encodes CASSQGIQETQYF.

This clone was detected only a few times. The chain joins TRBV6-2 or TRBV6-3 to TRBJ1-1; 8 positions match TRBD1. This CDR3 has 15 amino acids. Germline trimming cut 2 bases from V and 5 bases from J; bases unmatched to any gene: 7. Germline V gene data show CDR1 as MNHEY and CDR2 as SVGEGT. The CDR3 sequence is CASSYQTGVWTEAFF. DNA of the CDR3: TGTGCCAGCAGTTACCAGACAGGGGTGTGGACTGAAGCTTTCTTT.

The chain joins TRBV7-8 to TRBJ2-1; 7 nucleotides align to TRBD1. The trim removed 5 bases at V and 3 bases at J, leaving 4 bases unmatched. Germline CDR1 is SGHVS and CDR2 is FQNEAQ. The CDR3 contains 14 residues. DNA of the CDR3: TGTGCCAGCAGCCAGGGACAGCACTACAATGAGCAGTTCTTC. The encoded protein is CASSQGQHYNEQFF.

The chain has TRBV2 and TRBJ2-3, with unresolved D. There are 15 residues in the CDR3. CDR1 is SNHLY and CDR2 is FYNNEI in the germline V gene. Trimming removed 2 bases from V and 0 bases from J, with 9 bases in between. The CDR3 nucleotides read TGTGCCAGCAGTGAACGCACACCTAGCACAGATACGCAGTATTTT. It codes for CASSERTPSTDTQYF.

The V and J genes are TRBV5-1 and TRBJ2-3, with 8 bases aligning to TRBD2. This CDR3 has 17 residues. J lost 0 bases, V lost 0 bases, and 6 bases had no gene match. The germline CDR1 and CDR2 sequences are SGHRS and YFSETQ. CDR3 nucleotides: TGCGCCAGCAGCTTGGCGGCTAGCGGGCAAAGCACAGATACGCAGTATTTT. The encoded protein is CASSLAASGQSTDTQYF.

V usage is TRBV19 and J usage is TRBJ2-7; 12 bases fit TRBD2. The CDR3 is 16 residues long. CDR1 and CDR2 (germline): LNHDA, SQIVND (reference sequence). Trimming cost V 4 bases and J 0 bases; bases outside gene matches: 4. The CDR3 sequence is CASSKLAGGFSYEQYF. The CDR3 bases are TGTGCCAGTAGTAAACTAGCGGGGGGTTTCTCCTACGAGCAGTACTTC.

This chain uses TRBV12-3 or TRBV12-4 with TRBJ2-3, with D unclear. Trimming shortened V by 7 bases and J by 1 base, and 6 bases separated the two germline ends. The CDR3 has 12 amino acids. The CDR3 DNA sequence: TGTGCCAGCAATGCGGGCACAGATACGCAGTATTTT. This encodes CASNAGTDTQYF.

The chain couples TRBV23-1 to TRBJ2-3; TRBD1 agrees at 9 bases. TRBV23-1 is classed as an ORF, of uncertain function. CDR3 size: 15 residues. The V gene end was trimmed by 6 bases and the J gene end by 4 bases; junction bases not matched to a gene: 8. CDR3 nucleotides: TGCGCCAGCAGCCTCACAGGGGGCGTTCCAGATACGCAGTATTTT. Amino acids: CASSLTGGVPDTQYF.

This sequence joins TRBV5-8 and TRBJ2-3; D might be TRBD2 (5 bases). Germline CDR1 SGHTS, CDR2 YDEGEE. V lost 4 bases to trimming and J lost 1 base, with 13 bases between them. This CDR3 has 15 residues. The CDR3 sequence: CASSILVKGTDTQYF. The CDR3 DNA is TGTGCCAGCAGCATACTAGTAAAAGGCACAGATACGCAGTATTTT. Full variable domain (remainder filled in from reference TRBV5-8 and TRBJ2-3): EAGVTQSPTHLIKTRGQQATLRCSPISGHTSVYWYQQALGLGLQFLLWYDEGEERNRGNFPPRFSGRQFPNYSSELNVNALELEDSALYLCASSILVKGTDTQYFGPGTRLTVL.

The chain couples TRBV5-4 to TRBJ1-1; the match to TRBD1 covers 7 bases. Unmatched junction bases numbered 5, after V lost 5 bases and J lost 1 base. The germline V gene has CDR1 SGHNT and CDR2 YYREEE (reference sequence). There are 14 residues in the CDR3. The CDR3 loop is CASRTGATNTEAFF. The CDR3, as DNA: TGTGCCAGCAGAACAGGGGCGACGAACACTGAAGCTTTCTTT.

The chain joins TRBV3-1 (or the pseudogene TRBV3-2) to TRBJ2-2; 8 bases fit TRBD2. V gave up 7 bases and J gave up 0 bases; unmatched junction bases: 4. CDR3 length: 15 amino acids. Germline assignment: CDR1 LGHDT and CDR2 YNNKEL (reference sequence). CDR3 in amino acids: CASKAGAPNTGELFF. The CDR3 nucleotides read TGTGCCAGCAAAGCGGGGGCCCCGAACACCGGGGAGCTGTTTTTT.

The chain links TRBV27 to TRBJ2-2; D is possibly TRBD2 (5 bases). The CDR3 has 17 residues. CDR1 MNHEY and CDR2 SMNVEV come from the germline V gene (reference sequence). The germline V and J ends were trimmed by 6 bases and 8 bases, with 25 bases remaining between them. The CDR3 DNA reads TGTGCCAGCAGGGTCGATCGATTTGGGAGCGGCCCGGGGGAGCTGTTTTTT. Translating it yields CASRVDRFGSGPGELFF.

This clone was observed once. The chain carries TRBV6-5 and TRBJ1-1, with D hard to call. The CDR3 sequence is 12 residues long. Trimming pared 6 bases from V and 4 bases from J, leaving 9 bases between. The V gene's germline CDR1 is MNHEY and CDR2 SVGAGI. The CDR3 is CASSPLGTEAFF. DNA of the CDR3: TGTGCCAGCAGCCCACTCGGCACTGAAGCTTTCTTT.

The chain carries TRBV5-1 and TRBJ2-5, with 9 bases that match TRBD1. The CDR3 loop spans 16 amino acids. Per the germline V gene, CDR1 is SGHRS and CDR2 is YFSETQ. The V and J ends lost 0 bases and 5 bases, in that order; junction bases with no gene match: 8. The CDR3 DNA sequence: TGCGCCAGCAGCTTGGCTCGGGAAGGACAGGGGGAGACCCAGTACTTC. It is translated as CASSLAREGQGETQYF.

V and J are TRBV27 and TRBJ2-7; D is possibly TRBD2 (5 bases). Germline CDR1 is MNHEY and CDR2 is SMNVEV (reference sequence). This CDR3 contains 15 residues. V lost 4 bases and J 2 bases, leaving 15 bases between the germline ends. In DNA, the CDR3 is TGTGCCAGCAGTTACGGAAGGGTCGGGACCTACGAGCAGTACTTC. Its protein is CASSYGRVGTYEQYF.

As concerns this clone: The junction shows a germline mismatch at one end, possibly a read error. This chain links TRBV7-7 with TRBJ2-5; 8 nucleotides match TRBD2. This CDR3 has 15 residues. Germline CDR1 SSHAT, CDR2 FNYEAQ (reference sequence). In nucleotides, the CDR3 is TGTGCTAGCAGCTTGTATCTCGGGGGGGAAGAGACCCAGTACTTC. The encoded protein is CASSLYLGGEETQYF.

The V gene is TRBV28, the J gene TRBJ1-2, with 7 bases matching TRBD1. Unmatched junction bases numbered 11, after V lost 5 bases and J lost 5 bases. Germline V gives CDR1 MDHEN, CDR2 SYDVKM. The CDR3 spans 15 residues. CDR3 region: CASSKNDRVDYGYTF. The CDR3 DNA sequence: TGTGCCAGCAGTAAAAATGACAGGGTAGATTATGGCTACACCTTC.

This clone appeared once. The chain carries TRBV28 and TRBJ1-2; a possible D gene is TRBD1 (6 bases). The CDR3 totals 14 residues. V was shortened by 3 bases and J by 4 bases, with 12 bases between the two germline ends. CDR1 is MDHEN and CDR2 is SYDVKM in the germline V gene. CDR3 sequence (DNA): TGTGCCAGCAGTTTTAGGGGGGGCCCCTATGGCTACACCTTC. Translation gives CASSFRGGPYGYTF.

The chain carries TRBV28 and TRBJ1-2, with unresolved D. Trimming took 4 bases from V and 11 from J, leaving 26 bases between them. Germline-derived CDR1 and CDR2 are MDHEN and SYDVKM. This CDR3 spans 16 amino acids. CDR3 in DNA: TGTGCCAGCAGTTCCCGCCGGCAACCGCGGTCTCGTTATTACACCTTC. Translated, it gives CASSSRRQPRSRYYTF.

This clone was seen a few times. The chain couples TRBV7-8 to TRBJ1-5; 7 positions match TRBD1. CDR1 is SGHVS and CDR2 is FQNEAQ in the germline V gene. This CDR3 region has 14 residues. With V trimmed by 5 bases and J by 6 bases, 7 bases remained unmatched. CDR3 nucleotides: TGTGCCAGCAGCGAGACAGGGCCCCGTCAGCCCCAGCATTTT. Encoded protein: CASSETGPRQPQHF.

J is TRBJ1-1 and V is TRBV19; possibly TRBD1 for D (5 bases). V was clipped by 6 bases and J by 3 bases, with 14 bases between them. From germline, CDR1 is LNHDA and CDR2 SQIVND (reference sequence). CDR3 length equals 14 residues. The CDR3 coding sequence is TGTGCCAGTAGCACTCAGGGAGGGTACACTGAAGCTTTCTTT. Protein sequence: CASSTQGGYTEAFF.